One and the same sample provided the 20 T cell receptor beta chains below, sequenced in a study of CD4 T cells in relation to SARS-CoV-2 and coronaviruses. No cognate antigen is known for these TCRs. Before the COVID-19 pandemic, during about 2011-2019, CD4+ T cells were taken from unexposed donors. After roughly ten days of culture, CD4+ T cells were isolated. Using immunoSEQ multiplex PCR, the repertoire was profiled, and TCRdb retains in-frame clones only, with some absent. Of 24,000 or so clones listed, around 78% are singletons. Sequencing used CD4+ T cells from PBMCs, cultured in vitro. The source is a human donor in good health.

This clone was detected once. V and J are TRBV5-1 and TRBJ1-2, with D perhaps TRBD1 (6 bases). V gave up 3 bases and J gave up 4 bases, with 13 bases separating them. This CDR3 comprises 14 residues. Germline V lookup: CDR1 SGHRS, CDR2 YFSETQ. The CDR3 DNA is TGCGCCAGCAGCTCAGAGGGACAAAGCTATGGCTACACCTTC. Its protein product is CASSSEGQSYGYTF. The entire variable domain, with the rest obtained from reference TRBV5-1 and TRBJ1-2, is as follows: KAGVTQTPRYLIKTRGQQVTLSCSPISGHRSVSWYQQTPGQGLQFLFEYFSETQRNKGNFPGRFSGRQFSNSRSEMNVSTLELGDSALYLCASSSEGQSYGYTFGSGTRLTVV.

For the CDR3, the DNA is TGTGCCAGCAGTGGGAGGGAGAGGAGAATAATCGGTGGGGCCAACGTCCTGACTTTC. Translated: CASSGRERRIIGGANVLTF. The gene calls are TRBV6-4 and TRBJ2-6, with D possibly matching TRBD2 (6 bases). The germline V gene encodes CDR1 MRHNA and CDR2 SNTAGT. The germline V and J ends were trimmed by 4 bases and 3 bases, with 22 bases remaining between them. CDR3 size: 19 residues.

This rearrangement joins TRBV4-3 to TRBJ1-1; possible D gene TRBD1, 6 bases. There are 16 residues in the CDR3. CDR1 and CDR2 (germline): LGHNA, YSLEER. The V end was cut by 0 bases, the J end by 1 base, with 12 bases between. In DNA, the CDR3 is TGCGCCAGCAGCCAAGATCCCGCAGGGGCGAACACTGAAGCTTTCTTT. Amino acid sequence: CASSQDPAGANTEAFF.

This clone occurred a few times. V gene TRBV7-2 combines with J gene TRBJ2-1, with a tentative D call TRBD2 (7 bases). CDR3 length: 16 residues. Trimming took off 3 bases at V and 5 bases at J, with 17 bases between the two ends. The germline CDR1 and CDR2 sequences are SGHTA and FQGNSA. DNA for the CDR3: TGTGCCAGCAGCTTGGTGTGGGGGGGCCGGAACAATGAGCAGTTCTTC. Protein product: CASSLVWGGRNNEQFF.

The chain recombines TRBV27 with TRBJ2-4; 8 positions agree with TRBD1. After removal of 6 bases from V and 7 bases from J, the junction contained 11 bases not matched to a gene. The CDR3 covers 15 residues. CDR1 and CDR2 from the germline V gene are MNHEY and SMNVEV (reference sequence). CDR3 protein: CASRPDRVARNIQYF. The CDR3, as DNA: TGTGCCAGCAGACCGGACAGGGTGGCTCGGAACATTCAGTACTTC.

The chain couples TRBV7-2 to TRBJ2-7; TRBD2 aligns across 12 bases. J lost 7 bases, V lost 4 bases, and 8 bases had no gene match. Germline values: CDR1 SGHTA, CDR2 FQGNSA. This CDR3 is built from 15 residues. The CDR3 spells CASSSGTSGSREQYF. The CDR3 DNA follows: TGTGCCAGCAGCTCCGGGACTAGCGGGTCGAGGGAGCAGTACTTC.

The chain combines TRBV10-3 with TRBJ1-5; a possible D gene is TRBD1 (5 bases). CDR1 is ENHRY and CDR2 is SYGVKD in the germline V gene. V lost 8 bases to trimming and J lost 3 bases, with 8 bases between them. CDR3 size: 12 residues. CDR3: CAIGTNNQPQHF. DNA of the CDR3: TGTGCCATCGGGACGAACAATCAGCCCCAGCATTTT.

The chain couples TRBV2 to TRBJ2-2; perhaps TRBD1 as D (5 bases). The CDR3 is 13 amino acids. CDR1 SNHLY and CDR2 FYNNEI come from the germline V gene. Trimming cost V 4 bases and J 5 bases, with 8 bases left between them. The CDR3 region has the DNA TGTGCCAGCAGTGGGACATGGACCGGGGAGCTGTTTTTT. This encodes CASSGTWTGELFF.

The J gene is TRBJ2-1, the V gene TRBV5-8; 7 bases match TRBD2. V dropped 0 bases and J dropped 12; count of bases not matched to a gene: 15. CDR3 length: 16 amino acids. Germline V lookup: CDR1 SGHTS, CDR2 YDEGEE. The CDR3 sequence is CASSLAGLADGFGQFF. Here the CDR3 DNA reads TGTGCCAGCAGCTTGGCAGGTCTAGCGGACGGTTTTGGGCAGTTCTTC.

This chain joins TRBV29-1 and TRBJ2-3; D is possibly TRBD1 or TRBD2 (5 bases each). The CDR3 is 14 residues long. Trimming left V 6 bases short and J 0 bases short, with 13 bases between. Germline V gene sequence: CDR1 SQVTM, CDR2 ANQGSEA. Written as DNA, the CDR3 is TGCAGCGTCCCTGTGGGGGTTAGCACAGATACGCAGTATTTT. It encodes CSVPVGVSTDTQYF.

The CDR3 DNA reads as TGTGCCAGCAGGATCGCCCTCGGCTCGTACTGCTCGGGGCAGTACTTC. Its translation is CASRIALGSYCSGQYF. This chain joins TRBV21-1 and TRBJ2-7; the table calls TRBD2, which could not be checked here. TRBV21-1 is labeled a pseudogene. The CDR3 has 16 amino acids.

The V call is TRBV5-8, the J call TRBJ2-1, with D hard to call. Germline V CDR1 and CDR2: SGHTS, YDEGEE. CDR3 length equals 13 residues. Trimming shortened V by 3 bases and J by 7 bases, and 11 bases separated the two germline ends. The CDR3 bases are TGTGCCAGCAGCTGGGTCGTCACTAATGAGCAGTTCTTC. Protein sequence: CASSWVVTNEQFF.

In its sample, this clone was seen a few times. CDR3 bases: TGTGCCAGCAGCCCGCGGGCAGGGGTGAATGAAAAACTGTTTTTT. Translating gives CASSPRAGVNEKLFF. This chain connects TRBV7-2 to TRBJ1-4; TRBD1 might be the D (6 bases). This CDR3 has 15 amino acids. Germline V gene sequence: CDR1 SGHTA, CDR2 FQGNSA. Trimming left V 5 bases short and J 5 bases short, with 15 bases between. The full variable domain, its missing parts supplied by reference TRBV7-2 and TRBJ1-4, is GAGVSQSPSNKVTEKGKDVELRCDPISGHTALYWYRQSLGQGLEFLIYFQGNSAPDKSGLPSDRFSAERTGGSVSTLTIQRTQQEDSAVYLCASSPRAGVNEKLFFGSGTQLSVL.

This clone has only a few counts. V is TRBV2 and J is TRBJ2-7; 9 nucleotides line up with TRBD1. Germline CDR1 reads SNHLY; CDR2 reads FYNNEI. The CDR3 has 13 residues. The V gene end was trimmed by 7 bases and the J gene end by 7 bases; junction bases not matched to a gene: 8. As DNA, the CDR3 is TGTGCCAGCATAGAGGACAGGGGTTTGGAGCAGTACTTC. Its protein product is CASIEDRGLEQYF.

V gene TRBV5-4 combines with J gene TRBJ2-2; 7 bases map to TRBD1. Germline V CDR1 and CDR2: SGHNT, YYREEE (reference sequence). The CDR3 contains 13 residues. After removal of 0 bases from V and 9 bases from J, the junction contained 2 bases not matched to a gene. The CDR3 sequence: CASSLGQGRELFF. CDR3 DNA sequence: TGTGCCAGCAGCTTGGGACAGGGCCGGGAGCTGTTTTTT.

The J gene is TRBJ2-7, the V gene TRBV7-2; 11 bases align to TRBD1. CDR3 length: 15 residues. Germline V CDR1 and CDR2: SGHTA, FQGNSA. V lost 1 base to trimming and J lost 6 bases; unmatched junction nucleotides: 5. The CDR3 region has the DNA TGTGCCAGCAGCTTAGAGGGGACAGGGGGACGCGAGCAGTACTTC. Translating gives CASSLEGTGGREQYF.

The chain carries TRBV5-8 and TRBJ2-3; a weak D match, TRBD2 (5 bases). This CDR3 contains 14 residues. Germline loops: CDR1 SGHTS, CDR2 YDEGEE. Trimming took off 4 bases at V and 4 bases at J, with 13 bases between the two ends. The CDR3 DNA sequence: TGTGCCAGCAGCCGTCTAGCTCCCCCAGATACGCAGTATTTT. Translating it yields CASSRLAPPDTQYF.

In this sample, this clone turned up a few times. This chain connects TRBV29-1 to TRBJ2-2, with TRBD2 matching 7 bases. The trim removed 5 bases at V and 7 bases at J, leaving 1 base unmatched. CDR1 is SQVTM and CDR2 is ANQGSEA in the germline V gene. This CDR3 is built from 11 residues. As DNA, the CDR3 is TGCAGCGTTAGGGAGGGCGGGGAGCTGTTTTTT. It yields the protein CSVREGGELFF.

This chain uses TRBV6-2 or TRBV6-3 with TRBJ2-3; no clear D gene. Germline V gives CDR1 MNHEY, CDR2 SVGEGT. The CDR3 is 15 residues long. V lost 0 bases and J lost 2, with 9 bases in between. CDR3 in DNA: TGTGCCAGCAGTTACTCGACGGCAAACACAGATACGCAGTATTTT. Amino acids: CASSYSTANTDTQYF.

This chain links TRBV5-6 with TRBJ2-5, with D perhaps matching TRBD2 (5 bases). The CDR3 totals 16 residues. V was cut by 1 base and J by 2 bases, with 15 bases left in between. Germline V gene sequence: CDR1 SGHDT, CDR2 YYEEEE. CDR3 amino acids: CASSLSGKGLQETQYF. CDR3 nucleotides: TGTGCCAGCAGCTTGAGCGGCAAGGGCCTTCAAGAGACCCAGTACTTC.